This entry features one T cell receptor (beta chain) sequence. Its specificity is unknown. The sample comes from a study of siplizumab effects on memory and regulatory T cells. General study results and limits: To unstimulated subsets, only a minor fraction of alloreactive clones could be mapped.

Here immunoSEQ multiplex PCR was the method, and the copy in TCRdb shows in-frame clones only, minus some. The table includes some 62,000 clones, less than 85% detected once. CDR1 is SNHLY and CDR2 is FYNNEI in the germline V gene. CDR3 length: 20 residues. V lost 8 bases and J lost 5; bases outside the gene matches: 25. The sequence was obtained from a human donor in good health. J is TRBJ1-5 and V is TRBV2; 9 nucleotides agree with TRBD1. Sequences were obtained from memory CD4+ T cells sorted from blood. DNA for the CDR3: TGTGCCAGCGAGATGCCTTTAAGGGACAGGGACTTGGGTGAGGATCAGCCCCAGCATTTT. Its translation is CASEMPLRDRDLGEDQPQHF.